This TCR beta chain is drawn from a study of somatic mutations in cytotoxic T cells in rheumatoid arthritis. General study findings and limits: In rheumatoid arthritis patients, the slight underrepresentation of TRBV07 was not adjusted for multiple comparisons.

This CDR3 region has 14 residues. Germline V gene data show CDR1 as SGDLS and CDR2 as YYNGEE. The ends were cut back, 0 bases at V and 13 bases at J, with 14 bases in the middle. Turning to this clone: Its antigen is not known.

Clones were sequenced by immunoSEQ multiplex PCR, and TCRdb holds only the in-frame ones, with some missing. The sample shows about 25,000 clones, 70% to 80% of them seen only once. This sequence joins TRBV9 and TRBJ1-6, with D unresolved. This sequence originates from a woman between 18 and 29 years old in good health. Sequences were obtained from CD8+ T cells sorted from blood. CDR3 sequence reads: CASSVGDGPMPLHF. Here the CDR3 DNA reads TGTGCCAGCAGCGTAGGCGACGGTCCAATGCCCCTCCACTTT.